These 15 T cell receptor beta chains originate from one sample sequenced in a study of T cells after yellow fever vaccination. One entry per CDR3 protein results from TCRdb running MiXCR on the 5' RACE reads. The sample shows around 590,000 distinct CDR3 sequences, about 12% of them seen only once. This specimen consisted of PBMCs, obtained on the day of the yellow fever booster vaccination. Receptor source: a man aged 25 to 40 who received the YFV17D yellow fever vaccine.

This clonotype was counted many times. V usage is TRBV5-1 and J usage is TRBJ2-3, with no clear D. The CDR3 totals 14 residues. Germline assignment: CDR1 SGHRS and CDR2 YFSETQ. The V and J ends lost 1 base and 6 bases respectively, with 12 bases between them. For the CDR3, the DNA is TGCGCCAGCAGCTTGACGCTCTCGAGTGATACGCAGTATTTT. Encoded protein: CASSLTLSSDTQYF. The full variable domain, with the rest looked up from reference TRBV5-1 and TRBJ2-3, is KAGVTQTPRYLIKTRGQQVTLSCSPISGHRSVSWYQQTPGQGLQFLFEYFSETQRNKGNFPGRFSGRQFSNSRSEMNVSTLELGDSALYLCASSLTLSSDTQYFGPGTRLTVL.

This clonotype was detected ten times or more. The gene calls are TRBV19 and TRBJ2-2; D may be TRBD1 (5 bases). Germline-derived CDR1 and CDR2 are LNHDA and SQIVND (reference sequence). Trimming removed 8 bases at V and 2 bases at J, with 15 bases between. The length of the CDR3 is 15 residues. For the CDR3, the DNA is TGTGCCAGTGCATACCGGACACCTAACACCGGGGAGCTGTTTTTT. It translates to CASAYRTPNTGELFF.

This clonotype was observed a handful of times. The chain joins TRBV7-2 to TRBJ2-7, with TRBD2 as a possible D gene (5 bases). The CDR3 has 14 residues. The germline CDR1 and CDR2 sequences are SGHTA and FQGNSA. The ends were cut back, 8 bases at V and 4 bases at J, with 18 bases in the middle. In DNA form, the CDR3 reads TGTGCCAGCGGCCTCGATGTGGGAGCTTACGAGCAGTACTTC. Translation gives CASGLDVGAYEQYF. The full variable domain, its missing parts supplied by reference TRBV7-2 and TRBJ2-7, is GAGVSQSPSNKVTEKGKDVELRCDPISGHTALYWYRQSLGQGLEFLIYFQGNSAPDKSGLPSDRFSAERTGGSVSTLTIQRTQQEDSAVYLCASGLDVGAYEQYFGPGTRLTVT.

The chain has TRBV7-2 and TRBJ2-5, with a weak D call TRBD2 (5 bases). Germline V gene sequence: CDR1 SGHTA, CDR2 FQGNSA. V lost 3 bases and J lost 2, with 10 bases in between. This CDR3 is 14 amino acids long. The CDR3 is CASSFGGPQETQYF. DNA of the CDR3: TGTGCCAGCAGCTTTGGAGGACCGCAAGAGACCCAGTACTTC.

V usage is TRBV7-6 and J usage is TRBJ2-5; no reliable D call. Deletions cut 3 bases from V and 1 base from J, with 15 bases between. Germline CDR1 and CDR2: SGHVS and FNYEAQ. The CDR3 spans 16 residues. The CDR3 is CASSFSPGQAQETQYF. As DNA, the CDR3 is TGTGCCAGCAGCTTCAGTCCCGGCCAGGCCCAAGAGACCCAGTACTTC.

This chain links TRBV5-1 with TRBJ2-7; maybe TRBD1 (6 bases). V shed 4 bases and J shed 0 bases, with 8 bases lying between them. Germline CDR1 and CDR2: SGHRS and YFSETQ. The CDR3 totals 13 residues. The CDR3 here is CASSNRASYEQYF. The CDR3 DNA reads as TGCGCCAGCAGCAACAGGGCCTCCTACGAGCAGTACTTC.

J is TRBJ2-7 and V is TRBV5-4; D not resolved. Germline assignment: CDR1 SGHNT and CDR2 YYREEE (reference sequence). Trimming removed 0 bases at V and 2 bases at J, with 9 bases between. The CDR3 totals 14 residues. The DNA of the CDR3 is TGTGCCAGCAGCTTGGGTCAGGATACCTACGAGCAGTACTTC. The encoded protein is CASSLGQDTYEQYF.

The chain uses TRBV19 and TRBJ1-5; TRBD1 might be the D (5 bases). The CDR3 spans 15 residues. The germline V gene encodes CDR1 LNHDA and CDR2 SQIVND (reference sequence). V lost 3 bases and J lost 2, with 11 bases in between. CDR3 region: CASSMTAGGNQPQHF. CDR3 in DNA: TGTGCCAGTAGTATGACAGCGGGGGGCAATCAGCCCCAGCATTTT.

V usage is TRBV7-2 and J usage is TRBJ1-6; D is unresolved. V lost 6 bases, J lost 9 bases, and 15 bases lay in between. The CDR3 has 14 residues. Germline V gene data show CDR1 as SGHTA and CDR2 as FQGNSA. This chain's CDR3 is CASRDPDRGSPLHF. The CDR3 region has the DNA TGTGCCAGCAGGGACCCGGATCGGGGTTCACCCCTCCACTTT.

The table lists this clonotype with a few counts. CDR3 region: CASSAQGAVTEAFF. CDR3 bases: TGTGCCAGCAGCGCCCAGGGGGCAGTCACTGAAGCTTTCTTT. The V gene is TRBV11-3, the J gene TRBJ1-1; 8 bases agree with TRBD1. The CDR3 covers 14 residues. V lost 5 bases to trimming and J lost 4 bases; unmatched junction nucleotides: 6. Germline lookup yields CDR1 SGHNT and CDR2 YENEEA. The full variable domain, completed using reference TRBV11-3 and TRBJ1-1, is EAGVVQSPRYKIIEKKQPVAFWCNPISGHNTLYWYLQNLGQGPELLIRYENEEAVDDSQLPKDRFSAERLKGVDSTLKIQPAELGDSAVYLCASSAQGAVTEAFFGQGTRLTVV.

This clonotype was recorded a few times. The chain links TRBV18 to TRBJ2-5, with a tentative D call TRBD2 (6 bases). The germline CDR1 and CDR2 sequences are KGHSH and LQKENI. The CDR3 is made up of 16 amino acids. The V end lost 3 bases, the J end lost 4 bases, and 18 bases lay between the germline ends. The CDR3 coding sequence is TGTGCCAGCTCACCCTCCTTGGGGGAGGTCGGAGAGACCCAGTACTTC. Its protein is CASSPSLGEVGETQYF.

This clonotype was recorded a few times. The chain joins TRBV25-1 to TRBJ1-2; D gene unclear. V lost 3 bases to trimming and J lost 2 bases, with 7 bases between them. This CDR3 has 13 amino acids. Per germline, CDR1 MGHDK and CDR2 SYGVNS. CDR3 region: CASSDPRNYGYTF. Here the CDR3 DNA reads TGTGCCAGCAGTGACCCGAGAAACTATGGCTACACCTTC.

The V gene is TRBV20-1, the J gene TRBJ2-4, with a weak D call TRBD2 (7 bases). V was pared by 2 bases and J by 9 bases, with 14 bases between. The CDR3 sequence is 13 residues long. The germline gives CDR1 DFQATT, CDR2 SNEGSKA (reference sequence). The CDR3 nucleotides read TGCAGTGCTAGATCGCGGGGGCGTGCCATTCAGTACTTC. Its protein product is CSARSRGRAIQYF.

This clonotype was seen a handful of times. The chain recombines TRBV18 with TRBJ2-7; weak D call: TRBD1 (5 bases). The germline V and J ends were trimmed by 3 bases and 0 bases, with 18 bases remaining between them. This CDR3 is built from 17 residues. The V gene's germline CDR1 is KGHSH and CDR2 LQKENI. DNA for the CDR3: TGTGCCAGCTCACCCTTGGACAACCCCGATCGCTCCTACGAGCAGTACTTC. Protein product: CASSPLDNPDRSYEQYF. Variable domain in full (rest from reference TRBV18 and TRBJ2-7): NAGVMQNPRHLVRRRGQEARLRCSPMKGHSHVYWYRQLPEEGLKFMVYLQKENIIDESGMPKERFSAEFPKEGPSILRIQQVVRGDSAAYFCASSPLDNPDRSYEQYFGPGTRLTVT.

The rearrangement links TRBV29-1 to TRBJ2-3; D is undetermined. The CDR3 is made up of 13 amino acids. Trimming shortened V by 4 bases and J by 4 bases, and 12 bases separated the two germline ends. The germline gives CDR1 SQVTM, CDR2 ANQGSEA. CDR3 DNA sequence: TGCAGCGTTGCTAGGGTGTTTGCAGATACGCAGTATTTT. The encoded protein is CSVARVFADTQYF.